This T cell receptor (beta chain) originates from a study of shared clonotypes between healthy human individuals. Study as a whole: CD4 naive and memory got three plates each, CD8 naive two, CD8 memory one. Study conclusions and caveats: Non-shared clonotypes showed lower generation probabilities than clonotypes common to all four donors. Among donors, the sharing of clonotypes was expected to be influenced by sequencing depth.

As concerns this clone: Its antigen remains unidentified.

Terminally differentiated effector memory CD45RA+ cells were excluded by CCR7 positive selection of CD45RO-negative cells. The repertoire was sequenced with immunoSEQ multiplex PCR; TCRdb's copy has only in-frame clones and lacks some. The sample has hundreds of thousands of clones, about 95% seen once; the top ten hold about 0.12%. The TCR sequence derives from a woman in her 30s in good health. The sequenced material came from naive CD8+ T cells sorted from blood.

The CDR3 DNA reads as TGTGCCAGCAGCCAAGATTCCCCAGGGCAGGGGTCTTACGAGCAGTACTTC. It is translated as CASSQDSPGQGSYEQYF. The chain combines TRBV14 with TRBJ2-7; D is perhaps TRBD1 (6 bases). There are 17 residues in the CDR3. Trimming removed 0 bases at V and 4 bases at J, with 19 bases between. Germline CDR1 reads SGHDN; CDR2 reads FVKESK. The complete variable domain, with remaining parts taken from reference TRBV14 and TRBJ2-7, reads EAGVTQFPSHSVIEKGQTVTLRCDPISGHDNLYWYRRVMGKEIKFLLHFVKESKQDESGMPNNRFLAERTGGTYSTLKVQPAELEDSGVYFCASSQDSPGQGSYEQYFGPGTRLTVT.